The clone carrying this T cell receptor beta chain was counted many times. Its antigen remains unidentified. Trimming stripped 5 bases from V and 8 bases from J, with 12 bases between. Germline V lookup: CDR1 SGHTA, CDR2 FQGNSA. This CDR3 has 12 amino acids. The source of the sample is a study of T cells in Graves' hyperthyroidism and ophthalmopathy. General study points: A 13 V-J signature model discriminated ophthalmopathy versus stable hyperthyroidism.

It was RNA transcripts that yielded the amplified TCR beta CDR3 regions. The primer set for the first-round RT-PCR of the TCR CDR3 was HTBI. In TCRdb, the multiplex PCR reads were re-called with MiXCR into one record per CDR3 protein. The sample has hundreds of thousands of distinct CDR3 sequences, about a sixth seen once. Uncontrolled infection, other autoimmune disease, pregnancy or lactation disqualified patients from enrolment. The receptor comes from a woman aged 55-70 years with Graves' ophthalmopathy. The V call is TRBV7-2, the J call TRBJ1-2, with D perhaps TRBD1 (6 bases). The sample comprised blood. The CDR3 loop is CASSPNRAGYTF. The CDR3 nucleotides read TGTGCCAGCAGCCCGAACAGGGCCGGCTACACCTTC.